This T cell receptor (beta chain) was obtained from a study of T cells in Graves' hyperthyroidism and ophthalmopathy. Overall study findings and caveats: In blood, most of the thyroid clonotypes expanded above 0.001 were also present. Researchers report that a 13 V-J model separated ophthalmopathy from stable hyperthyroidism. A median around 6.8 months before onset, the model predicted ophthalmopathy.

This clonotype was seen more than once but under ten times. The antigen remains unidentified. Those patients with uncontrolled infection, other autoimmune disease, pregnancy or lactation were excluded. The germline V gene has CDR1 LGHDT and CDR2 YNNKEL (reference sequence). The CDR3 loop spans 15 amino acids. With V trimmed by 4 bases and J by 8 bases, 11 bases remained unmatched. Amplified regions were TCR beta CDR3 sequences from RNA transcripts. The primer set for the first-round RT-PCR of the TCR CDR3 was HTBI. In TCRdb, the multiplex PCR reads were re-called with MiXCR into one record per CDR3 protein. The data contain about 610,000 distinct CDR3 sequences, approximately 15% of them singletons.

The clonotype was recovered from a woman aged 35 to 49 with Graves' ophthalmopathy. The sequenced sample consisted of blood. This chain connects TRBV3-1 to TRBJ2-1; 7 positions agree with TRBD2. The CDR3 loop is CASSPDLGGVDEQFF. The CDR3 DNA sequence: TGTGCCAGCAGCCCCGACTTGGGAGGGGTGGATGAGCAGTTCTTC.